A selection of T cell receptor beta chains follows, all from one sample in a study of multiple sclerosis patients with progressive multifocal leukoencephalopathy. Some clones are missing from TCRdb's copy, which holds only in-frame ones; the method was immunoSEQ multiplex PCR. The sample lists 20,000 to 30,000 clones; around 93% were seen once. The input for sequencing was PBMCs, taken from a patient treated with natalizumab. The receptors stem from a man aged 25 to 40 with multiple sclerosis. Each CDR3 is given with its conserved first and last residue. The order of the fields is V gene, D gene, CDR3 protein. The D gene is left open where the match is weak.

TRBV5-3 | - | CARAQEMVRKTYGYTF
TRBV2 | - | CASSESGGEASRVEPQHF
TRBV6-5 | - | CASSYSGGGETQYF
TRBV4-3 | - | CASSQGGGGTGELFF
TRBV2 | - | CASSGLGNTEAFF
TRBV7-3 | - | CASSLSQGRTEAFF
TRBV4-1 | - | CASSQGILPADGYTF
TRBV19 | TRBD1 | CASSSMTGLEQYF
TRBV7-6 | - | CASSLKVAMNTEAFF
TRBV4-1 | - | CASSQVDLGLSTDTQYF
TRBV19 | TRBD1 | CASSTLPGQESSYEQYF
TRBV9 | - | CASSDTQGAYNEQFF
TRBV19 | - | CASSSSGTLSSYEQYF
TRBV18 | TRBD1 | CASSQTGDKNIQYF
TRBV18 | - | CASSPRGSDGYTF
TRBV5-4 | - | CASSLGEVSYEQYF
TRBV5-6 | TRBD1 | CASSFDRGGTYEQYF
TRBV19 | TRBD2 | CASSISGSGANVLTF
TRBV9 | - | CASSVAGGTASNEKLFF
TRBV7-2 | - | CASSAIETQYF
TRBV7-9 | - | CASSLDKAKNIQYF
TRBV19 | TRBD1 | CASSHPHRGRAMNTEAFF
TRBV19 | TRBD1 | CASNRGMSNTGELFF
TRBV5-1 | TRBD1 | CASTFQGAGNYGYTF